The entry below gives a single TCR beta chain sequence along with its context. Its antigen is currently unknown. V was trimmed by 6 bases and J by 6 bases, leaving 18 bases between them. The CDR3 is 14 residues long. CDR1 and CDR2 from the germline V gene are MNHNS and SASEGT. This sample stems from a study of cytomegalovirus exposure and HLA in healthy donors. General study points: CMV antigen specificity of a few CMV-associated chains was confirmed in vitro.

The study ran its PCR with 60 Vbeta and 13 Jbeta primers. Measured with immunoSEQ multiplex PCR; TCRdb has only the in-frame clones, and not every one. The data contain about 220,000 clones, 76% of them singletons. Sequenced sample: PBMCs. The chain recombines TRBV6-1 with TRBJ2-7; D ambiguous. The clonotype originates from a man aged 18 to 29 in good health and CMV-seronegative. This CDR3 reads CASSMLSPPREQYF. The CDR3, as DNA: TGTGCCAGCAGCATGCTGAGTCCCCCCCGCGAGCAGTACTTC.